The T cell receptor beta chain under discussion was sequenced for a study of T-cell reconstitution after alpha-beta-depleted transplantation in children. Germline CDR1 and CDR2: SGHAT and FQNNGV. Unmatched junction bases numbered 9, after V lost 3 bases and J lost 4 bases. The CDR3 has 18 amino acids. General observations from the study: Alpha-beta T cells present about two months after transplant were reported to originate from several hundred expanded graft clones. T cells produced anew were the main source of T-cell counts and diversity one year after transplant.

Ten or more counts support this clonotype. Antigen: not known. A library of TCRbeta sequences, prepared with unique molecular identifiers, was generated. TCRdb re-derived calls from the PCR reads in MiXCR, one entry per CDR3 protein. The sample lists almost 500,000 distinct CDR3 sequences; roughly a tenth were seen once. The receptor was isolated from a child aged 2-9 years with inherited bone marrow failure, due to receive a stem cell transplant. The chain recombines TRBV11-2 with TRBJ2-2; TRBD2 matches at 12 bases. Sequencing used PBMCs, obtained before TCRalphabeta/CD19-depleted stem cell transplant. The CDR3 coding sequence is TGTGCCAGCAGCTTTTACGGACTAGCGGGATTCGGCACCGGGGAGCTGTTTTTT. The encoded protein is CASSFYGLAGFGTGELFF.